This T cell receptor (beta chain) was observed in a study of Graves' ophthalmopathy and Graves' hyperthyroidism. Per the germline V gene, CDR1 is LGHNA and CDR2 is YNFKEQ. The trim removed 0 bases at V and 7 bases at J, leaving 6 bases unmatched. CDR3 length: 15 residues. Study results and limitations: Using a 13-signature model, the authors split ophthalmopathy from stable hyperthyroidism, with 85% to 90% sensitivity and roughly 80% specificity.

Ophthalmopathy absent within 18 months of follow-up marked hyperthyroidism as stable. Amplified material comprised TCR beta CDR3 regions derived from RNA transcripts. The authors performed first-round RT-PCR with HTBI primers and then a second-round multiplex PCR. TCRdb independently ran MiXCR on the multiplex PCR reads; one entry per CDR3 protein. This sample has 500,000 to 700,000 distinct CDR3 sequences, with 22% found just once. With regard to this clonotype: Its target is not known.

The rearrangement joins TRBV4-2 to TRBJ2-7; 10 nucleotides match TRBD1. The source of this sequence is a woman aged 18-30 years with stable Graves' hyperthyroidism. Some clones in this sample may be carry-over from other donors' samples. The specimen was peripheral blood. The CDR3 coding sequence is TGTGCCAGCAGCCAAGATGGGGGACAGGGGCGAGAGCAGTACTTC. Amino acids: CASSQDGGQGREQYF.